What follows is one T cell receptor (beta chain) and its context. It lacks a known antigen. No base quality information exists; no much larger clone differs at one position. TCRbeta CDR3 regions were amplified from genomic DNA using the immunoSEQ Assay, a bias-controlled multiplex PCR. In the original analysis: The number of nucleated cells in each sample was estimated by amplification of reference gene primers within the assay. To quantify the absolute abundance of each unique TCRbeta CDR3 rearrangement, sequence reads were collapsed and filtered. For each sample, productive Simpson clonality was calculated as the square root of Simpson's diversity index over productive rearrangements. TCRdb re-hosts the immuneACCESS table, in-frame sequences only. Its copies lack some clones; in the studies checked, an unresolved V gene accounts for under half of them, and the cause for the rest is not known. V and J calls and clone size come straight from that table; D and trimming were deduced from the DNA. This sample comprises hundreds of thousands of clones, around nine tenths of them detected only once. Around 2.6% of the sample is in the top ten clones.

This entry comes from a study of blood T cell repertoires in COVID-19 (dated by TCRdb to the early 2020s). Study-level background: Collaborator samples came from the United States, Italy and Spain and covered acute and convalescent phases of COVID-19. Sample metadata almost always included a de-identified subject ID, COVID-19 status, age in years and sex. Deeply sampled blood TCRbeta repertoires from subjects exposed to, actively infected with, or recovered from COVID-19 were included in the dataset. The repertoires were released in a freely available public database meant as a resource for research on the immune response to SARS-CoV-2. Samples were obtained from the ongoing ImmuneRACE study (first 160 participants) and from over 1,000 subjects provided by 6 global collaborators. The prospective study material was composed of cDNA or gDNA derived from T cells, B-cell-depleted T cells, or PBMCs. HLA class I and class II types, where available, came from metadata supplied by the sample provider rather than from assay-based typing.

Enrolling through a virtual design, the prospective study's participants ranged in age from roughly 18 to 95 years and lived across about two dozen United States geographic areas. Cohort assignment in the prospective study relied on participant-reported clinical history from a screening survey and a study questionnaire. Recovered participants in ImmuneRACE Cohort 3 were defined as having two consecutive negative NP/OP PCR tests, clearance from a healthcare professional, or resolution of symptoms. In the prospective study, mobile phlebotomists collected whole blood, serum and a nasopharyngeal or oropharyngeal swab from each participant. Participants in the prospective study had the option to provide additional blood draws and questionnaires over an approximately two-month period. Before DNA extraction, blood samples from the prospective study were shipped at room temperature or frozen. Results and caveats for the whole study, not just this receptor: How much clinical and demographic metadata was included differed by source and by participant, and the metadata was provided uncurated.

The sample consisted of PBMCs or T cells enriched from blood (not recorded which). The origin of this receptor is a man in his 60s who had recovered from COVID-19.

The CDR3: CASSQGGGNQETQYF. Here is the DNA: TGTGCCAGCAGCCAAGGCGGAGGGAACCAAGAGACCCAGTACTTC. This sequence uses TRBV3-1 (or the pseudogene TRBV3-2) and TRBJ2-5; the D segment could be TRBD2, given 6 matching bases. V loses 1 base of germline sequence and J loses 0 bases, and the interval between the two ends is 9 bases. The CDR3 sequence holds 15 residues, the cysteine and phenylalanine included. Only the CDR3 portion is preserved as DNA: 45 bases, with reading frame beginning at the first base. Per the germline V gene (reference sequence), LGHDT is the CDR1 and YNNKEL is the CDR2.